Below, 15 T cell receptor beta chains from the same sample are listed, as sequenced in a study of response to subunit inactivated influenza vaccine. TCRdb called the RT-PCR reads again in MiXCR, with one record for every CDR3 protein. The sample holds more than 150,000 distinct CDR3 sequences, 7.5% to 10% seen once. The input for sequencing was non-naive T cells sorted from PBMCs, taken on the day of vaccination. These receptors all stem from a man in his forties or fifties who received an inactivated influenza vaccine.

Ten or more counts support this clonotype. The CDR3 DNA reads as TGTGCCAGCAGGATCACAGGGGCATGGGACTATGGCTACACCTTC. Translating it yields CASRITGAWDYGYTF. The chain is built from TRBV12-3 or TRBV12-4 and TRBJ1-2; TRBD1 matches 7 bases. The V segment lost 6 bases and the J segment 3 bases; nucleotides outside the gene matches: 10. The CDR3 totals 15 residues.

Turning to this clonotype: With a much larger clone just one base away, this may be a read error. This sequence joins TRBV24-1 and TRBJ2-2; perhaps D is TRBD1 or TRBD2 (6 bases each). Germline loops: CDR1 KGHDR, CDR2 SFDVKD. The CDR3 covers 15 residues. The CDR3 sequence is CATSDLGQNTGEVFF. The CDR3 DNA reads as TGTGCCACCAGTGACCTCGGACAGAACACCGGGGAGGTGTTTTTT.

The V and J genes are TRBV13 and TRBJ2-7; no reliable D call. Germline V lookup: CDR1 PRHDT, CDR2 FYEKMQ (reference sequence). V gave up 0 bases and J gave up 5 bases, with 5 bases separating them. There are 12 residues in the CDR3. The CDR3 reads CASSLGYHEQYF. CDR3 in DNA: TGTGCCAGCAGCTTAGGGTACCACGAGCAGTACTTC. The variable domain in full, with the rest retrieved from reference TRBV13 and TRBJ2-7, is AAGVIQSPRHLIKEKRETATLKCYPIPRHDTVYWYQQGPGQDPQFLISFYEKMQSDKGSIPDRFSAQQFSDYHSELNMSSLELGDSALYFCASSLGYHEQYFGPGTRLTVT.

This clonotype occurred many times. The chain has TRBV7-2 and TRBJ2-3; 13 bases are a match to TRBD2. With V trimmed by 1 base and J by 8 bases, 9 bases remained unmatched. Per the germline V gene, CDR1 is SGHTA and CDR2 is FQGNSA. This CDR3 has 17 residues. The CDR3: CASSLGLAGGPGVTQYF. The CDR3, as DNA: TGTGCCAGCAGCTTAGGACTAGCGGGAGGCCCAGGGGTTACGCAGTATTTT.

This clonotype has just a few counts. This chain joins TRBV6-1 and TRBJ2-5, with D maybe TRBD1 (6 bases). CDR1 is MNHNS and CDR2 is SASEGT in the germline V gene. The V end was cut by 5 bases, the J end by 5 bases, with 15 bases between. This CDR3 has 14 residues. The CDR3 is CASSTQGIHETQYF. As DNA, the CDR3 is TGTGCCAGCAGTACACAGGGTATTCATGAGACCCAGTACTTC.

This chain uses TRBV30 with TRBJ2-3, with D possibly matching TRBD1 (6 bases). Germline V lookup: CDR1 GTSNPN, CDR2 SVGIG (reference sequence). V lost 0 bases to trimming and J lost 5 bases, with 12 bases between them. The CDR3 spans 14 residues. In nucleotides, the CDR3 is TGTGCCTGGAGTGTCGGTGGGGGCCGAGATACGCAGTATTTT. Its translation: CAWSVGGGRDTQYF.

This chain connects TRBV20-1 to TRBJ2-5; possibly TRBD1 for D (6 bases). The ends were cut back, 4 bases at V and 5 bases at J, with 23 bases in the middle. CDR1 is DFQATT, CDR2 SNEGSKA, per germline (reference sequence). The CDR3 runs to 16 residues. The CDR3 coding sequence is TGCAGTGCTACGGGTGGGGGCAGGGCCCTTAGCGAGACCCAGTACTTC. Translated: CSATGGGRALSETQYF.

This clonotype was counted ten times or more. The chain is built from TRBV5-6 and TRBJ2-1; D could derive from TRBD1 or TRBD2 (5 bases each). The CDR3 length is 14 residues. Germline assignment: CDR1 SGHDT and CDR2 YYEEEE. Trimming took off 2 bases at V and 9 bases at J, with 15 bases between the two ends. The CDR3 nucleotides are TGTGCCAGCAGCTTTCCCGGGACCGGGATTGAGCAGTTCTTC. Translated, it gives CASSFPGTGIEQFF.

The J gene is TRBJ1-4, the V gene TRBV20-1; D gene unclear. V was cut by 4 bases and J by 8 bases, with 11 bases left in between. The CDR3 extends over 12 amino acids. The germline CDR1 and CDR2 sequences are DFQATT and SNEGSKA (reference sequence). The CDR3 region is CSAKRLGEKLFF. Here the CDR3 DNA reads TGCAGTGCTAAGCGGCTGGGGGAAAAACTGTTTTTT.

J is TRBJ2-1 and V is TRBV12-3 or TRBV12-4; 7 nucleotides line up with TRBD1. The ends lost 5 bases at V and 0 bases at J; junction bases unmatched: 7. The CDR3 has 16 residues. CDR3: CASSARTGRSYNEQFF. In nucleotides, the CDR3 is TGTGCCAGCAGTGCCAGGACAGGACGCTCCTACAATGAGCAGTTCTTC.

This clonotype was observed many times. The J gene is TRBJ2-1, the V gene TRBV29-1; tentatively, D is TRBD1 or TRBD2 (5 bases each). Germline V lookup: CDR1 SQVTM, CDR2 ANQGSEA. V lost 5 bases and J lost 13, with 18 bases in between. The CDR3 has 12 amino acids. The DNA of the CDR3 is TGCAGCGTTCAAGGGACGCTGCACGCCCAGTTCTTC. Protein product: CSVQGTLHAQFF.

Ten or more counts support this clonotype. V and J are TRBV5-5 and TRBJ2-1; D gene ambiguous. The CDR3 is made up of 14 amino acids. The germline V gene encodes CDR1 SGHKS and CDR2 YYEKEE (reference sequence). V was shortened by 1 base and J by 1 base, with 6 bases between the two germline ends. Written as DNA, the CDR3 is TGTGCCAGCAGCTTGACAGATTCCTACAATGAGCAGTTCTTC. This codes for CASSLTDSYNEQFF.

The chain couples TRBV12-3 or TRBV12-4 to TRBJ1-6; D gene ambiguous. V was clipped by 4 bases and J by 2 bases, with 9 bases between them. The CDR3 is 15 residues long. Written as DNA, the CDR3 is TGTGCCAGCAGTTCGGACGGCGCCTATAATTCACCCCTCCACTTT. Protein sequence: CASSSDGAYNSPLHF.

Concerning this clonotype: A read error may be the cause here, since a much bigger clone is one base away. The conserved phenylalanine or tryptophan normally closing the CDR3 is absent here, so this likely arose from a read error. The rearrangement joins TRBV4-2 to TRBJ2-1; D remains unclear. Germline V CDR1 and CDR2: LGHNA, YNFKEQ. V shed 0 bases and J shed 12 bases, with 12 bases lying between them. This CDR3 has 13 residues. The CDR3 here is CASSQDLASGQFL. Here the CDR3 DNA reads TGTGCCAGCAGCCAAGATCTCGCCTCCGGGCAGTTCTTA.

This clonotype was seen repeatedly, ten times or more. The genes are TRBV9 and TRBJ2-2; a weak D match, TRBD1 (6 bases). Germline V gene lookup returns CDR1 SGDLS and CDR2 YYNGEE. This CDR3 is built from 15 residues. Trimming shortened V by 0 bases and J by 8 bases, and 14 bases separated the two germline ends. CDR3: CASSVGHRVGGELFF. In DNA, the CDR3 is TGTGCCAGCAGCGTAGGTCACAGGGTAGGAGGGGAGCTGTTTTTT.